This TCR beta chain stems from a study of cytomegalovirus exposure and HLA in healthy donors (dated by TCRdb to 2016 to 2017). Describing the broader study: An earlier analysis of roughly 570 of the donors reported approximately 300 Gb of sequence data and 90 million to 120 million unique TCR beta sequences obtained from 150 million to 200 million T cells. Approximately 300 gigabases of sequencing data and 70 million to 95 million unique TCR sequences made up an early release that covered approximately 700 HLA-typed donors. Among the roughly 370 genotyped donors, around 79% belonged to the genetic ancestry cluster associated with self-reported Caucasian donors. The study aimed to test whether cataloging public T cell receptors could reveal signatures of past pathogen exposure. The study profiled the T cell repertoires of about 720 subjects by immunosequencing and related them to cytomegalovirus serostatus. Along with the roughly 670-subject first cohort, a separate validation cohort of over 90 different subjects was used. To predict cytomegalovirus infection status, the study brought together high-throughput TCR immunosequencing, statistical association of individual TCRs with disease status, and machine learning. A later analysis re-analyzed previously published TCR beta repertoires from 650 to 800 donors and added high-resolution HLA genotyping to study TCR occurrence patterns. Rather than using new phenotypic data, the later analysis identified candidate immune exposures from TCR beta sequences and from how often those sequences occurred across donors. An earlier analysis of roughly 600 of the donors used high-throughput TCR beta sequencing to judge whether each TCR beta V gene segment behaved as functional or pseudogenic. Donor age, sex, ethnicity and CMV serostatus were compiled together with the repertoire data. A later genetic analysis used genome-wide SNP genotypes for about 55% of the 666 donors, treating that subset as a discovery cohort. Every repertoire in the discovery cohort had been generated on one and the same sequencing platform. Both class I and class II loci were covered by HLA typing, at four-digit resolution. Typing coverage varied by locus: about 629-630 donors for A, B, C, DRB1 and DQB1; 500 to 550 for DQA1; approximately 570 for DPA1; around 490 for DPB1. A few DR-DQ haplotypes were handled as single units for association and clustering because linkage in the cohort was strong. Among over 350 genotyped donors of the cohort, an average of approximately 240,000 unique TCR beta nucleotide sequences were sequenced per donor, around 18% of them non-productive.

The cohort consisted of 650 to 850 healthy bone marrow donors. All cohort members were sampled while nominally healthy, although unrecorded immune exposures were likely present. The donor tested CMV seropositive, placing the donor among the 250 to 350 seropositive members of the cohort. Every donor gave a peripheral blood sample, and the peripheral blood mononuclear cells from that sample were used for TCR beta sequencing. Genomic DNA extraction from the blood cell samples was performed with the Qiagen DNeasy Blood Extraction Kit. Trimming accounts for 3 bases at V and 8 bases at J, while the number of junction bases matched to no gene is 3. In the germline V gene (reference sequence), CDR1 corresponds to MNHEY and CDR2 to SMNVEV. The CDR3 sequence holds 14 residues, the cysteine and phenylalanine included. This entry keeps only the CDR3 DNA: 42 bases, framed from base 1. Summary of the overall study and its limitations: According to a later analysis, parvovirus B19, influenza, CMV and Epstein-Barr virus appeared linked to several top co-occurrence clusters. At a false discovery rate of 0.05, a later analysis linked about 17,000 TCR beta sequences to specific HLA alleles. When HLA alleles, especially DR and DQ, strongly co-occurred, TCR associations were difficult to assign to individual alleles. Over 15 rarely observed V segments, including chromosome 9 orphons, were excluded from the earlier analysis of almost 600 of the donors because counts were too low. Three of the identified cytomegalovirus-associated TCR beta chains were confirmed in vitro to be specific for cytomegalovirus antigens. An earlier analysis of approximately 530 of the donors showed that most TCR beta V segments appeared in productive rearrangements either about 90% or about 30% of the time, which broadly matched IMGT annotations. Some IMGT-functional V segments, including TRBV6-2 and TRBV6-3, could not be told apart with the 87-base-pair reads, so those segments were excluded. According to a later genetic analysis, donors in an Asian-associated ancestry cluster had fewer N-insertions in productive TCRs than the approximately 650-donor mean. A further reported finding was that TCR beta sequences accurately predicted the HLA-A and HLA-B alleles for most subjects in the first cohort. The authors suggested that the approach could potentially be extended to other disease states and immunological phenotypes. In a later genetic analysis, a missense DCLRE1C variant was associated with V-gene and J-gene trimming of TCR beta chains, and the association was replicated in an independent cohort. A total of fewer than 200 TCR beta chains were listed by the study as associated with cytomegalovirus. In a later analysis, HLA-associated TCR beta chains showed more clonal expansion and lower generation probabilities than non-associated chains that were equally common. For the cohort, immune exposure information was limited to CMV serostatus. According to a later analysis, most CMV-associated TCR beta chains appeared to be HLA-restricted, and the HLA associations seemed to be driven largely by CMV exposure. In this cohort, only TCR beta chains were sequenced, and detectable features were limited by the absence of alpha or paired-chain data. The presence/absence analyses assumed that sequencing depth was roughly uniform across donors, and that assumption may not be true. The classifier was reported to diagnose cytomegalovirus status with high specificity and sensitivity in both the original and validation cohorts. The sequencing pipeline was judged likely to have produced a cluster of highly shared sequence variants as a technical artifact. Because some donors lacked HLA typing at each locus, the association tests relied only on the typed subset. Across donors, most TCR sequences were observed very rarely, whereas some public TCRs were present in many individuals. Linkage disequilibrium might explain the correlated functional status among segregating V segments, but an unknown experimental factor could not be ruled out. According to a later analysis, TCR association rates differed among HLA loci, with DRB1 alleles showing the most associated TCRs and HLA-C alleles showing the fewest.

Notes on this clone: Its antigen has not been determined. No base quality values were provided; no much bigger clone lies one nucleotide off.

The library was generated by the immunoSEQ multiplex PCR assay. The multiplex PCR relied on a mix of 60 forward primers for TCR Vbeta segments and 13 reverse primers for TCR Jbeta segments. The CDR3 region of rearranged TCR beta genes was amplified from genomic DNA with a multiplex PCR assay. On the Illumina HiSeq System, the amplified TCR beta libraries were sequenced as 87-base-pair reads. In the source study's methods: In a later analysis, tens of millions of unique TCR beta chains were counted across the 500 to 850 repertoires, and roughly 11 million of these chains were shared by at least two donors. To remove PCR and sequencing errors, raw reads were error-corrected and collapsed into unique sequences using a nearest-neighbor algorithm that merged closely related sequences. Alignment of CDR3 sequences to IMGT reference sequences was used to assign V, D and J gene segments. For a sequence to be retained, at least a six-nucleotide match to both a V gene segment and a J gene segment was required. A rearrangement counted as productive if the CDR3 had no stop codons and remained in frame with V and J, and every other rearrangement counted as non-productive. Following IMGT convention, CDR3 was defined as the stretch from the second conserved V-encoded cysteine to the conserved J-encoded phenylalanine. In an earlier analysis of approximately 590 of the donors, sequences lacking an unambiguous match to a single V gene segment were excluded. An earlier analysis of fewer than 750 of the donors called V segments functional above 56.7% productive rearrangements and segregating when the between-donor standard deviation exceeded 5%. A statistical classification framework was developed to diagnose cytomegalovirus status using the catalog of TCR beta chain sequences. In a later analysis, V and J genes were assigned by comparing TCR nucleotide sequences against IMGT/GENE-DB human TR gene sequences. A later analysis assigned CDR3 sequences and most-parsimonious VDJ recombination scenarios with the TCRdist pipeline. A later analysis defined each TCR beta chain by its CDR3 amino acid sequence plus V-gene family, and excluded reads lacking a unique V-gene family. As a way to deal with suspected cross-contamination and a sequencing artifact, a later analysis dropped 450 to 600 nucleotide sequences that were highly shared and had low generation probability. In a later analysis, a clonal expansion index was calculated for each public chain from normalized within-repertoire ranks of inferred template counts. In a later analysis, generation probabilities were computed using a VDJ recombination model fitted to out-of-frame rearrangements, and the results were checked against IGoR. In a later analysis, hypergeometric tests were used to score TCR-TCR, TCR-HLA and TCR-CMV co-occurrence, with a repertoire-size bias correction applied to TCR pairs. A later analysis estimated false discovery rates by permuting HLA or CMV assignments 20 times. In a later analysis, co-occurring TCRs were grouped using DBSCAN, with TCRdist sequence similarity added in when clustering inside HLA-allele-positive subsets. Co-occurrence clustering excluded repertoires with fewer than 30,000 or more than 120,000 public chains, plus five with anomalous nucleotide sharing. Held by TCRdb, this immuneACCESS table contains in-frame sequences only and omits some clones. Under half of the omission traces to an unresolved V gene where checked; the cause of the rest is unknown. V and J calls and clone size are copied from that table; D and trimming were computed from the DNA. For this sample the table gives about 160,000 clones, of which around 79% were detected only once. The top ten constitute roughly 6.3% of the sample.

Material for sequencing was PBMCs. The receptor was derived from a man over 45 in good health and CMV-seropositive. The chain is assembled from TRBV27 and TRBJ1-6, with 8 bases matching TRBD1. The CDR3 amino acid sequence is: CASSLGQVDSPLHF. The bases read TGTGCCAGCAGTTTGGGACAGGTAGATTCACCCCTCCACTTT.